Shown below are 26 T cell receptor beta chains from a single sample sequenced in a study of early T cells in non-severe SARS-CoV-2 infection. TCRdb re-called the 5' RACE reads with MiXCR, one entry per CDR3 protein. The sample records roughly 25,000 distinct CDR3 sequences, approximately 4.5% being singletons. Sequenced sample: whole blood. The receptors derive from an adult who was a healthcare worker with PCR-confirmed SARS-CoV-2 infection or an uninfected control (not recorded which).

This clonotype was observed at least ten times. The rearrangement uses TRBV4-2 and TRBJ2-7; D gene uncertain. Germline CDR1 reads LGHNA; CDR2 reads YNFKEQ. The CDR3 contains 13 residues. V lost 0 bases and J 2 bases, leaving 5 bases between the germline ends. Written as DNA, the CDR3 is TGTGCCAGCAGCCAAGACCTGGCCTACGAGCAGTACTTC. Amino acids: CASSQDLAYEQYF.

In this sample, this clonotype turned up many times. This sequence joins TRBV20-1 and TRBJ2-1; perhaps TRBD1 as D (7 bases). CDR3 size: 17 residues. From germline, CDR1 is DFQATT and CDR2 SNEGSKA (reference sequence). V shed 0 bases and J shed 2 bases, with 17 bases lying between them. CDR3 protein: CSARDPRGTGPYNEQFF. The CDR3 coding sequence is TGCAGTGCTAGAGATCCCAGGGGGACTGGGCCCTACAATGAGCAGTTCTTC.

This clonotype was seen more than once but under ten times. V usage is TRBV3-1 and J usage is TRBJ2-5, with 7 positions matching TRBD1. Germline loops: CDR1 LGHDT, CDR2 YNNKEL (reference sequence). The CDR3 is 17 residues long. V was pared by 3 bases and J by 5 bases, with 15 bases of the junction left unmatched. CDR3 amino acids: CASSQFRDSVHGETQYF. The CDR3 bases are TGTGCCAGCAGCCAGTTCCGGGACAGTGTCCATGGGGAGACCCAGTACTTC.

This clonotype showed up many times. V usage is TRBV5-1 and J usage is TRBJ2-2; 7 nucleotides line up with TRBD2. The ends lost 2 bases at V and 4 bases at J; junction bases unmatched: 5. There are 15 residues in the CDR3. The germline V gene encodes CDR1 SGHRS and CDR2 YFSETQ. CDR3 amino acids: CASSLSLAVTGELFF. The CDR3 DNA reads TGCGCCAGCAGCTTATCGCTAGCGGTCACCGGGGAGCTGTTTTTT.

The V call is TRBV7-6, the J call TRBJ2-3; the D gene is possibly TRBD1 (6 bases). The CDR3 consists of 16 residues. Germline V gene data show CDR1 as SGHVS and CDR2 as FNYEAQ. The ends were cut back, 4 bases at V and 0 bases at J, with 14 bases in the middle. CDR3 DNA sequence: TGTGCCAGCAGCTCAGGGGCTAGAGCTAGCACAGATACGCAGTATTTT. This translates into CASSSGARASTDTQYF.

This clonotype has at least ten counts. The chain couples TRBV7-2 to TRBJ1-2; 10 nucleotides align to TRBD1. Trimming at V came to 5 bases and at J to 6 bases, leaving 6 bases not matched to a gene. There are 14 residues in the CDR3. In germline, CDR1 is SGHTA, CDR2 FQGNSA. The CDR3 coding sequence is TGTGCCAGCAGCCCCCGAGGACAGGGGGATGGCTACACCTTC. Translation gives CASSPRGQGDGYTF.

This clonotype came up many times. V gene TRBV28 combines with J gene TRBJ2-3; TRBD1 or TRBD2 may be the D gene (5 bases each). V was shortened by 5 bases and J by 4 bases, with 16 bases between the two germline ends. Germline-derived CDR1 and CDR2 are MDHEN and SYDVKM. The length of the CDR3 is 15 residues. As DNA, the CDR3 is TGTGCCAGCAGTCCACGGGGCCAGGTCCCAGATACGCAGTATTTT. Amino acid sequence: CASSPRGQVPDTQYF.

This clonotype occurred many times. This chain links TRBV7-6 with TRBJ2-1; 7 bases match TRBD1. The CDR3 runs 15 residues. V was pared by 5 bases and J by 5 bases, with 9 bases of the junction left unmatched. Germline CDR1 SGHVS, CDR2 FNYEAQ. The DNA for the CDR3 is TGTGCCAGCAGCCTAGGACAGGTTGGTCACAATGAGCAGTTCTTC. Its protein is CASSLGQVGHNEQFF. Together with reference TRBV7-6 and TRBJ2-1, the CDR3 gives the full variable domain: GAGVSQSPRYKVTKRGQDVALRCDPISGHVSLYWYRQALGQGPEFLTYFNYEAQQDKSGLPNDRFSAERPEGSISTLTIQRTEQRDSAMYRCASSLGQVGHNEQFFGPGTRLTVL.

The chain couples TRBV7-6 to TRBJ2-3; D is ambiguous. The CDR3 is 13 residues long. From germline, CDR1 is SGHVS and CDR2 FNYEAQ. Trimming cost V 5 bases and J 6 bases, with 12 bases left between them. In DNA form, the CDR3 reads TGTGCCAGCAGCCTACGGACGAGGGATACGCAGTATTTT. Translating it yields CASSLRTRDTQYF.

This clonotype was recorded at least ten times. The chain employs TRBV29-1 and TRBJ2-1; TRBD2 matches at 11 bases. Germline V CDR1 and CDR2: SQVTM, ANQGSEA. CDR3 length: 16 amino acids. After removal of 7 bases from V and 3 bases from J, the junction contained 11 bases not matched to a gene. CDR3 in DNA: TGCAGCGCCCTAGCGGGGGGCCACCACTTCTACAATGAGCAGTTCTTC. It is translated as CSALAGGHHFYNEQFF.

This clonotype appeared many times. The chain joins TRBV15 to TRBJ2-1; a possible D gene is TRBD2 (5 bases). The CDR3 is made up of 14 amino acids. The germline CDR1 and CDR2 sequences are LNHNV and YYDKDF (reference sequence). Trimming removed 7 bases at V and 7 bases at J, with 17 bases between. CDR3 region: CATKLGVAGNEQFF. CDR3 sequence (DNA): TGTGCCACCAAACTCGGGGTAGCTGGGAATGAGCAGTTCTTC.

In its sample, this clonotype was seen many times. V usage is TRBV12-3 or TRBV12-4 and J usage is TRBJ2-5; unclear D gene. The CDR3 has 11 amino acids. With 3 bases removed from V and 5 bases from J, the gap between germline ends came to 4 bases. The CDR3 region is CASSLAETQYF. The CDR3 DNA reads TGTGCCAGCAGTTTGGCTGAGACCCAGTACTTC.

V and J are TRBV7-8 and TRBJ1-1; D is possibly TRBD1 (5 bases). V was clipped by 2 bases and J by 6 bases, with 7 bases between them. Germline CDR1 reads SGHVS; CDR2 reads FQNEAQ. The CDR3 sequence is 12 residues long. CDR3 sequence: CASSLWGAEAFF. The DNA of the CDR3 is TGTGCCAGCAGCTTATGGGGGGCTGAAGCTTTCTTT.

This clonotype was seen repeatedly, ten times or more. The V and J genes are TRBV3-1 and TRBJ2-1; 13 bases fit TRBD2. The V and J ends lost 7 bases and 6 bases, in that order; junction bases with no gene match: 3. The CDR3 is 14 residues long. Germline CDR1 LGHDT, CDR2 YNNKEL (reference sequence). The CDR3 spells CASNRLAGGNEQFF. The CDR3 DNA follows: TGTGCCAGCAACCGACTAGCGGGGGGCAATGAGCAGTTCTTC.

This clonotype occurred many times. The chain combines TRBV10-2 with TRBJ1-1; weak D call: TRBD1 (5 bases). The germline gives CDR1 WSHSY, CDR2 SAAADI. The V and J ends lost 6 bases and 7 bases respectively, with 12 bases between them. The CDR3 length is 12 residues. CDR3 in DNA: TGCGCCAGCAGCGGGACCGGAGGTGAAGCTTTCTTT. Encoded protein: CASSGTGGEAFF.

This clonotype appeared many times. The chain is built from TRBV20-1 and TRBJ2-1; 7 bases are shared with TRBD1. The V segment lost 6 bases and the J segment 3 bases; nucleotides outside the gene matches: 5. The germline CDR1 and CDR2 sequences are DFQATT and SNEGSKA (reference sequence). CDR3 length: 13 amino acids. CDR3 residues: CSAPDRDYNEQFF. In DNA form, the CDR3 reads TGCAGTGCCCCTGACAGGGACTACAATGAGCAGTTCTTC.

The table lists this clonotype with many counts. This chain connects TRBV12-3 or TRBV12-4 to TRBJ1-2; no reliable D call. This CDR3 spans 15 amino acids. V was pared by 3 bases and J by 0 bases, with 11 bases between. Here the CDR3 DNA reads TGTGCCAGCAGTTTTGGAGGAGGAGCTAACTATGGCTACACCTTC. It specifies CASSFGGGANYGYTF.

This clonotype was observed a few times. The chain has TRBV11-2 and TRBJ2-1; 7 bases are shared with TRBD2. Germline loops: CDR1 SGHAT, CDR2 FQNNGV. The junction had 11 bases not matched to a gene; V was cut back by 6 bases and J by 6 bases. This CDR3 comprises 15 residues. The CDR3 spells CASSGGAGPLNEQFF. The CDR3 DNA reads TGTGCCAGCAGTGGGGGAGCGGGACCTCTCAATGAGCAGTTCTTC. The full variable domain, with the rest looked up from reference TRBV11-2 and TRBJ2-1, is EAGVAQSPRYKIIEKRQSVAFWCNPISGHATLYWYQQILGQGPKLLIQFQNNGVVDDSQLPKDRFSAERLKGVDSTLKIQPAKLEDSAVYLCASSGGAGPLNEQFFGPGTRLTVL.

This clonotype showed up many times. The chain couples TRBV2 to TRBJ1-5, with TRBD1 identical over 8 bases. J lost 5 bases, V lost 5 bases, and 8 bases had no gene match. Germline CDR1 and CDR2: SNHLY and FYNNEI. The CDR3 extends over 15 amino acids. The CDR3 here is CASSPDRGDHQPQHF. The CDR3 bases are TGTGCCAGCAGTCCCGACAGGGGAGACCATCAGCCCCAGCATTTT.

This clonotype was seen many times. This chain links TRBV30 with TRBJ2-7; TRBD2 matches 12 bases. Germline values: CDR1 GTSNPN, CDR2 SVGIG (reference sequence). V dropped 5 bases and J dropped 9; count of bases not matched to a gene: 5. The CDR3 totals 12 residues. The CDR3: CAWSTSGSRQYF. The CDR3, as DNA: TGTGCCTGGTCGACTAGCGGGAGTAGGCAGTACTTC.

V usage is TRBV7-9 and J usage is TRBJ2-2; 9 nucleotides align to TRBD1. J lost 6 bases, V lost 6 bases, and 5 bases had no gene match. In germline, CDR1 is SEHNR, CDR2 FQNEAQ (reference sequence). The length of the CDR3 is 14 residues. The CDR3 DNA is TGTGCCAGCAGACGGACAGGGGAGGCCGGGGAGCTGTTTTTT. This translates into CASRRTGEAGELFF.

This clonotype was seen ten or more times. This chain joins TRBV28 and TRBJ1-2, with a tentative D call TRBD1 (6 bases). V was pared by 6 bases and J by 5 bases, with 16 bases between. Per germline, CDR1 MDHEN and CDR2 SYDVKM. The CDR3 spans 14 residues. The CDR3 DNA sequence: TGTGCCAGCAGGAGCGGATTGAGGGGGTATGGCTACACCTTC. It translates to CASRSGLRGYGYTF.

This clonotype was found many times. J is TRBJ2-7 and V is TRBV4-2, with 9 bases aligning to TRBD2. Germline CDR1 and CDR2: LGHNA and YNFKEQ. This CDR3 is 17 amino acids long. V was clipped by 5 bases and J by 4 bases; unmatched bases: 15. The CDR3 nucleotides read TGTGCCAGCAGCAAATACACGTCACCGGGACTAGCATACGAGCAGTACTTC. It codes for CASSKYTSPGLAYEQYF.

This clonotype has ten or more counts. V and J are TRBV29-1 and TRBJ2-1, with 10 positions matching TRBD2. This CDR3 is built from 14 residues. Trimming took 3 bases from V and 3 from J; bases not matched to a gene: 2. Germline values: CDR1 SQVTM, CDR2 ANQGSEA. The CDR3 DNA follows: TGCAGCGTTGAGGTAGCGGGAGGCTACAATGAGCAGTTCTTC. Translation: CSVEVAGGYNEQFF.

This clonotype was counted many times. This chain joins TRBV20-1 and TRBJ2-2; no firm D call. The germline V gene encodes CDR1 DFQATT and CDR2 SNEGSKA (reference sequence). V lost 0 bases, J lost 6 bases, and 14 bases lay in between. This CDR3 comprises 15 residues. In nucleotides, the CDR3 is TGCAGTGCTAGAGATCTGGCCGTTTCCCCCGGGGAGCTGTTTTTT. This gives the protein CSARDLAVSPGELFF.

This clonotype was counted a few times. The chain joins TRBV12-5 to TRBJ2-2; no clear D gene. The V gene's germline CDR1 is LGHNT and CDR2 FRNRAP. CDR3 length: 14 residues. The V end was cut by 4 bases, the J end by 1 base, with 7 bases between. CDR3 nucleotide sequence: TGTGCTAGTGGTTACCCTTGGAACACCGGGGAGCTGTTTTTT. Its translation is CASGYPWNTGELFF.